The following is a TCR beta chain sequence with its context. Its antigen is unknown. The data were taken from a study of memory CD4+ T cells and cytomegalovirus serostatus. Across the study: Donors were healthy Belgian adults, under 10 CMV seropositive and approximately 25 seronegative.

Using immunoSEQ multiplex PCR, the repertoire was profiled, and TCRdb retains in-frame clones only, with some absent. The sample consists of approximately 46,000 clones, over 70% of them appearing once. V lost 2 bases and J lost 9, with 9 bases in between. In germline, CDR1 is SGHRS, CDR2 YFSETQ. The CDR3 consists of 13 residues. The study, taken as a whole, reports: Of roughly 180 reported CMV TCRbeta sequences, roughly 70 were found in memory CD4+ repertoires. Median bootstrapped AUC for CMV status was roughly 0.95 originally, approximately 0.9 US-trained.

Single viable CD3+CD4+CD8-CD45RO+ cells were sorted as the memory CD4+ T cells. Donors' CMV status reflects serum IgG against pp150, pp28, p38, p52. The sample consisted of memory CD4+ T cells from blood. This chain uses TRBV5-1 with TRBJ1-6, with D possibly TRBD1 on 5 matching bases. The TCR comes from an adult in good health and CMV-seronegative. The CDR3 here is CASSLDQGSPLHF. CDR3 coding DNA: TGCGCCAGCAGCTTAGATCAGGGTTCACCCCTCCACTTT.